This T cell receptor beta chain stems from a study of cytomegalovirus exposure and HLA in healthy donors. Notes on the study in general: Within the data, a cluster of highly shared sequence variants was likely a sequencing artifact.

The CDR3 has 13 amino acids. Germline V gene data show CDR1 as ENHRY and CDR2 as SYGVKD. The germline V and J ends were trimmed by 6 bases and 6 bases, with 14 bases remaining between them. Healthy individuals who donated bone marrow served as the donors. The PCR contained 60 Vbeta and 13 Jbeta primers. This table comes from immunoSEQ multiplex PCR, and its TCRdb copy is limited to in-frame clones, with some not included. Its clone listing holds about 37,000 clones. As for this clone: The target antigen is unknown.

This TCR derives from a human donor in good health. The rearrangement links TRBV10-3 to TRBJ1-1; weak D call: TRBD1 (6 bases). The sequencing sample was made of PBMCs. In nucleotides, the CDR3 is TGTGCCATCAGCCAAGAGGGGGGGGCTGAAGCTTTCTTT. This sequence encodes CAISQEGGAEAFF.